These T cell receptor beta chains were read from a single sample in a study of T cells in Graves' hyperthyroidism and ophthalmopathy. A single record per CDR3 protein comes from TCRdb applying MiXCR to the multiplex PCR reads. The data show some 440,000 distinct CDR3 sequences, with about 15% seen just once and approximately 7.5% held by the top ten. The sequencing input was blood. These receptor sequences come from a woman aged 18-29 years with Graves' hyperthyroidism. Both conserved end residues are trimmed from each CDR3.

v_call cdr3_aa
TRBV18 ASSPPGNTDTQY
TRBV6-1 ASTGTPGSTNEKLF
TRBV11-3 ASSQDRDDYNEQF
TRBV12-3/TRBV12-4 ASSFGGGGPYEQY
TRBV3-1 ASSQVARSFEQY
TRBV7-9 ASSALGQGKPEAF
TRBV12-3/TRBV12-4 ASSLVQASTDTQY
TRBV12-3/TRBV12-4 ASTSRYNEQF
TRBV6-4 ASSKQDRGSNQPQH
TRBV28 ASSSSDTTFYEQY
TRBV28 ASRLWSGSSYNEQF
TRBV5-1 ASSLALGNEQF
TRBV10-3 AISELDTQY
TRBV9 ASSPSLTGLAGMSYT
TRBV12-5 ASGLGQSPEAF
TRBV5-1 ASSSSTGIISGYT
TRBV2 ASSEAASGNNQPQH
TRBV30 AWTRSSTQY
TRBV25-1 ASSPWQSIHEQY
TRBV12-3/TRBV12-4 ASSIRLGAGVADTQY
TRBV20-1 SARAREAGIYNEQF
TRBV11-2 ASSVTGTRALLSSYNEQF
TRBV6-1 ASREVPWADLGAF
TRBV5-5 ASSLQAGISNQPQH
TRBV11-2 ASSLVTLPGY
TRBV25-1 ASSERAGGYGYT
TRBV5-8 ASSPSPGLGYNEQF
TRBV6-1 ASLPGTSRGNTGELF
TRBV4-1 ASSPINIRDSSYEQY
TRBV6-1 ASRRDFSFNYGYT
TRBV5-1 ASSLAASMNTEAF
TRBV3-1 ASSQDIWGGPTGELF
TRBV5-5 ASSLYLTDTQY
TRBV6-1 ASSLRRDGQPQH
TRBV20-1 SATPGVDNEQF
TRBV27 ASSLKGHNEKLF
TRBV11-2 ASSLGQGATYEQY
TRBV20-1 SASGGSTYNEQF
TRBV5-1 ASSLAWREGPYEQY
TRBV9 ASSDVPDTQY
TRBV6-1 ASRQGLAGVTLGETQY
TRBV7-3 AELVRDYGYT
TRBV12-3/TRBV12-4 ASSTGWKGYT
TRBV27 ASSPRAYNSPLH
TRBV6-2/TRBV6-3 ASSYRSNQPQH
TRBV10-3 AIREFGTDTQY
TRBV12-3/TRBV12-4 ASSLSQGAPGELF
TRBV20-1 SAPRGNYGYT